Listed below are T cell receptor beta chains from one sample, sequenced in a study of OX40 agonist ivuxolimab in advanced cancers. Only in-frame clones appear in the TCRdb table, and some are missing; sequencing was by immunoSEQ multiplex PCR. The repertoire includes tens of thousands of clones, roughly four fifths of them detected once, and 20% to 25% sits in the top ten. Sequenced here: CD4+ or CD8+ T cells sorted from blood, sampled in a trial of the OX40 agonist ivuxolimab. These receptors all stem from an adult with an advanced solid tumor such as melanoma, head and neck, liver or kidney cancer. Each CDR3 is given with its conserved first and last residue. The order of the fields is clone size, V gene, D gene, J gene, CDR3 DNA, CDR3 protein. The D gene is left open where the match is weak. The size of a clone is reported for some rows only, either as once, few or many, or as a class for expanded clones.

NA	TRBV10-2	TRBD1	TRBJ1-1	TGCGCCAGCAGGGCCGGGACAGGGGAGGGAAACACTGAAGCTTTCTTT	CASRAGTGEGNTEAFF
NA	TRBV29-1	NA	TRBJ1-1	TGCAGCGTTCATGAAGGGTCCCTTGGGGACACTGAAGCTTTCTTT	CSVHEGSLGDTEAFF
once	TRBV19	TRBD1	TRBJ2-6	TGTGCCAGTAGTTTAAGACAGGGGGCCTTCTCTGGGGCCAACGTCCTGACTTTC	CASSLRQGAFSGANVLTF
NA	TRBV2	NA	TRBJ2-6	TGTGCCAGCAGTGCGGGGTCTTCCAGCTCTGGGGCCAACGTCCTGACTTTC	CASSAGSSSSGANVLTF
NA	TRBV28	NA	TRBJ2-1	TGTGCCAGCAGTCTCGCCCTGGACAGAACCAATGAGCAGTTCTTC	CASSLALDRTNEQFF
once	TRBV30	TRBD1	TRBJ1-5	TGTGCCTGGAGTGCCTACCCAGGGGGGAGCAATCAGCCCCAGCATTTT	CAWSAYPGGSNQPQHF
NA	TRBV28	NA	TRBJ2-7	TGTGCCAGCAGCCGCAACGGGGACGGGGACTCCTACGAGCAGTACTTC	CASSRNGDGDSYEQYF
NA	TRBV29-1	TRBD2	TRBJ2-1	TGCAGCGTTGAATTTAGCGGGTCCAGCTCCTACAATGAGCAGTTCTTC	CSVEFSGSSSYNEQFF
once	TRBV4-2	NA	TRBJ1-1	TGTGCCAGCAGCCAAATAGACACTGAAGCTTTCTTT	CASSQIDTEAFF
NA	TRBV6-5	TRBD1	TRBJ2-2	TGTGCCAGCAGTGACAGGGCCGGGGAGCTGTTTTTT	CASSDRAGELFF
NA	TRBV7-9	TRBD1	TRBJ2-4	TGTGCCCTCGGACAGGGAAACATTCAGTACTTC	CALGQGNIQYF
NA	TRBV19	NA	TRBJ2-2	TGTGCCAGTAAATTCGGGGAGCTGTTTTTT	CASKFGELFF
NA	TRBV7-3	TRBD2	TRBJ2-5	TGTGCCAGCAGCTTATCCGGGACTAGCCTCGAAGAGACCCAGTACTTC	CASSLSGTSLEETQYF
NA	TRBV5-4	NA	TRBJ2-1	TGTGCCAGCAGCTTTGGATTAGCAGAGCAGTTCTTC	CASSFGLAEQFF
NA	TRBV7-9	TRBD2	TRBJ2-7	TGTGCCAGCAGTTCGACATTAGCGGGAGGTCTGGGAGAGCAGTACTTC	CASSSTLAGGLGEQYF
NA	TRBV11-1	NA	TRBJ2-7	TGTGCCAGCAGGGATCAGGACGTCGGGACCTACGAGCAGTACTTC	CASRDQDVGTYEQYF
NA	TRBV29-1	NA	TRBJ2-3	TGCAGCGTTATGGCGACTAGCACAGATACGCAGTATTTT	CSVMATSTDTQYF
NA	TRBV27	NA	TRBJ2-7	TGTGCCAGCAGCCCTCTCGAATCCCCCGAGCAGTACTTC	CASSPLESPEQYF
NA	TRBV5-4	NA	TRBJ2-7	TGTGCCAGCAGCTTTCGCGGGACCTACGAGCAGTACTTC	CASSFRGTYEQYF
NA	TRBV9	TRBD1	TRBJ2-5	TGTGCCAGCAGCTTCAGGGGGACAGGGGAGACCCAGTACTTC	CASSFRGTGETQYF
NA	TRBV28	NA	TRBJ2-3	TGTGCCAGCAGTTTAAGGCTAGCAACAGATACGCAGTATTTT	CASSLRLATDTQYF
once	TRBV5-5	NA	TRBJ1-1	TGTGCCAGCAGTCCCACGGGAATCATGAACACTGAAGCTTTCTTT	CASSPTGIMNTEAFF
NA	TRBV7-9	TRBD1	TRBJ2-3	TGTGCCAGCAGCCCCAGGACAGGCAGCACAGATACGCAGTATTTT	CASSPRTGSTDTQYF